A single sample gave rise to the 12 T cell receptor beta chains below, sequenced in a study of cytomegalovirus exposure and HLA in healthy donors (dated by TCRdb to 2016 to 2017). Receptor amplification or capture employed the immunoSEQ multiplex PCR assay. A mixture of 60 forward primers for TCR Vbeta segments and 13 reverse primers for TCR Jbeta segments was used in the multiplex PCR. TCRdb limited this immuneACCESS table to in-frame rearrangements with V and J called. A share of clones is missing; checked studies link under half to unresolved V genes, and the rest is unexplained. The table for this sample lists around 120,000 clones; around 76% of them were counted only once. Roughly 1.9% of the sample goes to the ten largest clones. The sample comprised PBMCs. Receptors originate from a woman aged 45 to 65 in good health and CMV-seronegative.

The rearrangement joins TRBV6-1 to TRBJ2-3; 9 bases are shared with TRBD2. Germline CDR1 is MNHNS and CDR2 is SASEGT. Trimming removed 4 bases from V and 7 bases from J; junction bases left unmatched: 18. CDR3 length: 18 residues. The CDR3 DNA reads TGTGCCAGCAGTGCAGCCCGGTTTGGAGCGGGAGGTCCAAATACGCAGTATTTT. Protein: CASSAARFGAGGPNTQYF.

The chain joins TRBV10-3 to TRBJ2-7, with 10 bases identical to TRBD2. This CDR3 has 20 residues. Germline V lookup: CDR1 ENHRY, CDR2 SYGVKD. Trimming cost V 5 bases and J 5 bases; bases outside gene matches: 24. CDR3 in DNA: TGTGCCATCAGTAGAATAAGCGGGAGGGCCGGTTCCCAATCGGGGGACGAGCAGTACTTC. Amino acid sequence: CAISRISGRAGSQSGDEQYF.

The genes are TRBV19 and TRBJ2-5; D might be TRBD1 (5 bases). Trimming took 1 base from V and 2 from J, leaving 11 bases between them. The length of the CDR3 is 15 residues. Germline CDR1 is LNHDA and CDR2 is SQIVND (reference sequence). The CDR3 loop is CASSIGTGSQETQYF. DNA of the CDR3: TGTGCCAGTAGTATAGGAACAGGATCACAAGAGACCCAGTACTTC.

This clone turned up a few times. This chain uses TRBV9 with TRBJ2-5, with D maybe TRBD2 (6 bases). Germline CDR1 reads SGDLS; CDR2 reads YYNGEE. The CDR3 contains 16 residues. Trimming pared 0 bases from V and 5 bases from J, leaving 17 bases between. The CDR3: CASSVGTGAPGETQYF. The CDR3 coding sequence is TGTGCCAGCAGCGTAGGAACGGGAGCTCCCGGGGAGACCCAGTACTTC.

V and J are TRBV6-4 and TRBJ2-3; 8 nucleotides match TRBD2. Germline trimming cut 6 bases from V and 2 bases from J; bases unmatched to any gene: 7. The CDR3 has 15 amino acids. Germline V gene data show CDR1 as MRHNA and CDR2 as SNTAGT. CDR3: CASSLGLASTDTQYF. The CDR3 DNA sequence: TGTGCCAGCAGCCTAGGACTAGCCTCCACAGATACGCAGTATTTT.

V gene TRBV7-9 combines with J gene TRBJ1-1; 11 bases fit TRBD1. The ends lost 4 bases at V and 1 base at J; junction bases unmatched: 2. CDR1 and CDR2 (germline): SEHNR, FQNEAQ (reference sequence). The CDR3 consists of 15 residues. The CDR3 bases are TGTGCCAGCAGCTGGGACAGGGGGTCGAACACTGAAGCTTTCTTT. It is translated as CASSWDRGSNTEAFF.

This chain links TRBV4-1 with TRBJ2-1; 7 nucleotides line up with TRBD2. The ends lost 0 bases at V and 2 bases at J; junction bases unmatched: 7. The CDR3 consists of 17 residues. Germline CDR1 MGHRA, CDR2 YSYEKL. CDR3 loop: CASSQEFSTSTYNEQFF. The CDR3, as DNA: TGCGCCAGCAGCCAAGAATTCTCGACTAGCACCTACAATGAGCAGTTCTTC.

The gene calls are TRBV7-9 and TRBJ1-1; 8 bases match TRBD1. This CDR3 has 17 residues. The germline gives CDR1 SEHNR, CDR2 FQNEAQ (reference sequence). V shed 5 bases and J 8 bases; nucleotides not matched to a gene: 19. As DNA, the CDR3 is TGTGCCAGCAGCCCTGGGGCTGGGGGGACAGGTTATATGGAAGCTTTCTTT. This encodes CASSPGAGGTGYMEAFF.

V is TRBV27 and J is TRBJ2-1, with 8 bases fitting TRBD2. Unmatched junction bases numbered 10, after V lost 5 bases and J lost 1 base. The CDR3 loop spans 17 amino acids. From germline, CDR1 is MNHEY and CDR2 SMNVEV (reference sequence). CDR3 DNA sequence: TGTGCCAGCAGTCACCGGGGTAGCGGGATGTCCTACAATGAGCAGTTCTTC. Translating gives CASSHRGSGMSYNEQFF.

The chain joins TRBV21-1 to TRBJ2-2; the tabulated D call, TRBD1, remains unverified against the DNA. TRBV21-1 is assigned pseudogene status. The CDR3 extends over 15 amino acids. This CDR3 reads CASVLGRANTGELFF. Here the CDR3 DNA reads TGTGCCAGCGTCCTGGGGCGAGCGAACACCGGGGAGCTGTTTTTT.

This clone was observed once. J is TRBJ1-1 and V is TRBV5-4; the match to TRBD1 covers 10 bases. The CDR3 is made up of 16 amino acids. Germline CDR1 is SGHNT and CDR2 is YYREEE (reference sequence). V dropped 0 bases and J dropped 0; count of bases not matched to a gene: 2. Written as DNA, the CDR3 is TGTGCCAGCAGCTTGGGGGGGACAGGGGTGAACACTGAAGCTTTCTTT. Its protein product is CASSLGGTGVNTEAFF. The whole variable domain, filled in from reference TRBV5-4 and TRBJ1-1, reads ETGVTQSPTHLIKTRGQQVTLRCSSQSGHNTVSWYQQALGQGPQFIFQYYREEENGRGNFPPRFSGLQFPNYSSELNVNALELDDSALYLCASSLGGTGVNTEAFFGQGTRLTVV.

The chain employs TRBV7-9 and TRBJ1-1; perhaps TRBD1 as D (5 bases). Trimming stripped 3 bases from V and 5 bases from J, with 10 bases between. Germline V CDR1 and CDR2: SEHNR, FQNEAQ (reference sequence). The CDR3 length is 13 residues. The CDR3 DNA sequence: TGTGCCAGCAGCTTGGGGGGGGAGACTGAAGCTTTCTTT. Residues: CASSLGGETEAFF.